These 8 T cell receptor beta chains were sequenced from one sample in a study of blood T cell repertoires in COVID-19 (dated by TCRdb to 2018 to 2021). The library relied on the immunoSEQ multiplex PCR assay. Sourced from immuneACCESS, this table was stored by TCRdb with only in-frame sequences that have V and J called. A share of the clones is absent; for the studies checked, an unresolved V gene accounts for under half, and the remainder has no known explanation. The sample table lists tens of thousands of clones, about 89% of them with a count of one. The ten largest clones represent roughly 12% of the sample. The specimen sequenced was peripheral blood. Receptor source: a man between 65 and 85 years old with active or convalescent COVID-19.

The chain carries TRBV9 and TRBJ1-2; D is unresolved. CDR3 length equals 11 residues. Between the trimmed V and J ends, which lost 8 bases and 2 bases, there was a span of 7 bases. CDR1 and CDR2 (germline): SGDLS, YYNGEE. In DNA, the CDR3 is TGTGCCAGTGAACGGAACTATGGCTACACCTTC. It translates to CASERNYGYTF.

A note on this clone: The same CDR3 can be traced to other DNA sequences in this sample. This sequence joins TRBV30 and TRBJ1-1; D is unresolved. The CDR3 spans 13 residues. Trimming took off 0 bases at V and 1 base at J, with 6 bases between the two ends. The germline V gene encodes CDR1 GTSNPN and CDR2 SVGIG (reference sequence). CDR3 sequence (DNA): TGTGCCTGGAGTGTACGAGGGAACACTGAAGCTTTCTTT. As protein: CAWSVRGNTEAFF.

This rearrangement joins TRBV5-1 to TRBJ1-1; 7 bases agree with TRBD1. In germline, CDR1 is SGHRS, CDR2 YFSETQ. This CDR3 is built from 15 residues. V was pared by 2 bases and J by 5 bases, with 9 bases of the junction left unmatched. CDR3 residues: CASSLGTVSGTEAFF. The CDR3 bases are TGCGCCAGCAGCTTAGGGACAGTTTCGGGTACTGAAGCTTTCTTT.

The CDR3 protein is CASSEALWGRGPNTEAFF. CDR3 nucleotide sequence: TGTGCCAGCAGTGAAGCGCTGTGGGGCAGGGGACCGAACACTGAAGCTTTCTTT. The gene calls are TRBV6-1 and TRBJ1-1; tentative D call: TRBD1 (6 bases). V shed 0 bases and J shed 1 base, with 18 bases lying between them. CDR3 length: 18 residues. The germline V gene encodes CDR1 MNHNS and CDR2 SASEGT.

The genes are TRBV5-1 and TRBJ2-1; the match to TRBD1 covers 7 bases. The germline V gene has CDR1 SGHRS and CDR2 YFSETQ. The V gene end was trimmed by 0 bases and the J gene end by 5 bases; junction bases not matched to a gene: 5. The CDR3 contains 15 residues. CDR3 nucleotides: TGCGCCAGCAGCTTGGGTCCAGGACAGGACAATGAGCAGTTCTTC. This sequence encodes CASSLGPGQDNEQFF.

The chain uses TRBV7-9 and TRBJ1-1; unclear D gene. CDR1 and CDR2 from the germline V gene are SEHNR and FQNEAQ (reference sequence). The ends were cut back, 4 bases at V and 7 bases at J, with 16 bases in the middle. CDR3 length equals 14 residues. CDR3 region: CASSSYVGELEAFF. The CDR3 region has the DNA TGTGCCAGCAGCTCCTACGTGGGAGAGCTTGAAGCTTTCTTT.

The chain employs TRBV10-3 and TRBJ1-2, with D unclear. V gave up 3 bases and J gave up 3 bases, with 14 bases separating them. Germline CDR1 ENHRY, CDR2 SYGVKD. CDR3 size: 15 residues. CDR3 region: CAISEAFGGDYGYTF. The CDR3 nucleotides are TGTGCCATCAGTGAAGCGTTCGGAGGCGACTATGGCTACACCTTC.

V and J are TRBV7-9 and TRBJ2-2, with TRBD2 matching over 7 bases. The germline V gene has CDR1 SEHNR and CDR2 FQNEAQ (reference sequence). This CDR3 is built from 14 residues. The trim removed 2 bases at V and 5 bases at J, leaving 2 bases unmatched. The CDR3 nucleotides read TGTGCCAGCAGCTTATCGGGAGGAACCGGGGAGCTGTTTTTT. Protein: CASSLSGGTGELFF. Combining the CDR3 with reference TRBV7-9 and TRBJ2-2 gives the whole variable domain DTGVSQNPRHKITKRGQNVTFRCDPISEHNRLYWYRQTLGQGPEFLTYFQNEAQLEKSRLLSDRFSAERPKGSFSTLEIQRTEQGDSAMYLCASSLSGGTGELFFGEGSRLTVL.